The 4 T cell receptor beta chains below all came from one sample that was sequenced in a study of cytomegalovirus exposure and HLA in healthy donors. PCR used 60 Vbeta primers and 13 Jbeta primers. Clones were sequenced by immunoSEQ multiplex PCR, and TCRdb holds only the in-frame ones, with some missing. The sample records 130,000 to 150,000 clones, 60% to 85% being singletons. Source material: PBMCs. The receptors derive from a man between 18 and 35 years old in good health and CMV-seronegative.

This clone has a single count. V gene TRBV13 combines with J gene TRBJ2-7; perhaps TRBD2 as D (5 bases). The V gene lost 3 bases and the J gene lost 1 base, with 7 bases spanning the gap. Germline values: CDR1 PRHDT, CDR2 FYEKMQ (reference sequence). The length of the CDR3 is 13 residues. The CDR3 nucleotides are TGTGCCAGCAGCTTCCCGGGATCCTACGAGCAGTACTTC. This gives the protein CASSFPGSYEQYF.

The rearrangement uses TRBV6-5 and TRBJ1-1; TRBD1 might be the D (6 bases). Deletions cut 6 bases from V and 5 bases from J, with 16 bases between. The CDR3 runs 14 residues. Germline CDR1 reads MNHEY; CDR2 reads SVGAGI. The CDR3 reads CASRLSGRGTEAFF. CDR3 DNA sequence: TGTGCCAGCAGACTATCCGGCAGGGGTACTGAAGCTTTCTTT.

This chain uses TRBV19 with TRBJ1-2, with D tentatively TRBD1 (5 bases). V was shortened by 3 bases and J by 8 bases, with 13 bases between the two germline ends. Germline CDR1 is LNHDA and CDR2 is SQIVND (reference sequence). The CDR3 consists of 13 residues. CDR3 protein: CASSIAGEGGYTF. CDR3 coding DNA: TGTGCCAGTAGTATTGCGGGGGAGGGAGGCTACACCTTC.

This rearrangement joins TRBV27 to TRBJ1-5; tentatively, D is TRBD1 (6 bases). The CDR3 covers 15 residues. CDR1 MNHEY and CDR2 SMNVEV come from the germline V gene (reference sequence). The ends were cut back, 8 bases at V and 4 bases at J, with 18 bases in the middle. The CDR3 protein is CASGVTGNFNQPQHF. CDR3 sequence (DNA): TGTGCCAGCGGGGTTACAGGGAACTTTAATCAGCCCCAGCATTTT.